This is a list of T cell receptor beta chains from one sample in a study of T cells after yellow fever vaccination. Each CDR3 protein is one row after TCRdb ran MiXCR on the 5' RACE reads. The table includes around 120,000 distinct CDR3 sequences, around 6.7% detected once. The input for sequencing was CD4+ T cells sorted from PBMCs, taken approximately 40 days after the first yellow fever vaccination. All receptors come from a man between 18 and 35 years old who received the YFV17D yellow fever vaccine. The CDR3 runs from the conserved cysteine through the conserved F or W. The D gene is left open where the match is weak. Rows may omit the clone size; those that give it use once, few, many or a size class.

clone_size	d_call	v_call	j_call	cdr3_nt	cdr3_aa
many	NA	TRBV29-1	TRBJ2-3	TGCAGCGTGCAGGGGTGGGGAAGCACAGATACGCAGTATTTT	CSVQGWGSTDTQYF
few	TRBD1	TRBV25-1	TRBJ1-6	TGTGCCAGCAGTGGGACAGGAGGAGCACCCCTCCACTTT	CASSGTGGAPLHF
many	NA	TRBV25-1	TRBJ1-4	TGTGCCAGCAGTGAGGCTGTCCACAAGGGGGGTCATGAAAAACTGTTTTTT	CASSEAVHKGGHEKLFF
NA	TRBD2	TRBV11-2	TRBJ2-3	TGTGCCAGCAGCTTAGGGGTTCGGGGGACTAGCGGAGCCACAGATACGCAGTATTTT	CASSLGVRGTSGATDTQYF
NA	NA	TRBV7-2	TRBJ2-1	TGTGCCAGCAGCTTAGTGGTGGGGGGGCCTAATGAGCAGTTCTTC	CASSLVVGGPNEQFF
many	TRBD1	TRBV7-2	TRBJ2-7	TGTGCCAGCAGCTTAGGGCAGGGGGCGAGGTACGAGCAGTACTTC	CASSLGQGARYEQYF
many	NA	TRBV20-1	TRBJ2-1	TGCAGTGCTAGAGGCTGGAGCTCCTACAATGAGCAGTTCTTC	CSARGWSSYNEQFF
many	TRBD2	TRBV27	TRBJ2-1	TGTGCCAGCAGTTTAACCCCGGGACTAGCGGGGGGGCCAAGGAATGAGCAGTTCTTC	CASSLTPGLAGGPRNEQFF
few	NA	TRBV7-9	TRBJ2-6	TGTGCCAGCAGCTTACAGACTGGGGCCAACGTCCTGACTTTC	CASSLQTGANVLTF
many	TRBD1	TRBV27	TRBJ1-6	TGTGCCAGCAGTTTAGGGACAGGAAATTCACCCCTCCACTTT	CASSLGTGNSPLHF
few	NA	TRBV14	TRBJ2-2	TGTGCCAGCAGCCCCCGGCCAGGCGACACCGGGGAGCTGTTTTTT	CASSPRPGDTGELFF
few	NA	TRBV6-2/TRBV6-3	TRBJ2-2	TGTGCCAGCAGCCACTATGACAGGATAAACACCGGGGAGCTGTTTTTT	CASSHYDRINTGELFF
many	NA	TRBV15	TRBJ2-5	TGTGCCACCAGCGAAGGGGGGCGCGGGATTACTGACCAGTACTTC	CATSEGGRGITDQYF
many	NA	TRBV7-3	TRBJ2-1	TGTGCCAGCAGCCCGGAGGGTAGGAGGCATGAGCAGTTCTTC	CASSPEGRRHEQFF
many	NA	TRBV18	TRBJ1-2	TGTGCCAGCTCACCCAGGGACGACTATGGCTACACCTTC	CASSPRDDYGYTF
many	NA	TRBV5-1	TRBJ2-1	TGCGCCAGCAGCGGGGGTCGGTCGGGGCCCTACAATGAGCAGTTCTTC	CASSGGRSGPYNEQFF
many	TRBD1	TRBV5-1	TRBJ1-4	TGCGCCAGCCCAAGGGACAGGTGCTCTGAAAAACTGTTTTTT	CASPRDRCSEKLFF
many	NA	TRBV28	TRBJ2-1	TGTGCCAGCAGTTTATGGGGTAGCAGGGCGGGTTCGTACAATGAGCAGTTCTTC	CASSLWGSRAGSYNEQFF
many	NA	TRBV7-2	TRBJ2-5	TGTGCCAGCAGCTTAAGGGCAGGGAGCGGGGAGACCCAGTACTTC	CASSLRAGSGETQYF
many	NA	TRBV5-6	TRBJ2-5	TGTGCCAGCAGCTTGGGGCGGTGGGGGCCGGAGACCCAGTACTTC	CASSLGRWGPETQYF
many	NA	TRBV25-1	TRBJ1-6	TGTGCCAGCACGACCAGCTCCTATAATTCACCCCTCCACTTT	CASTTSSYNSPLHF
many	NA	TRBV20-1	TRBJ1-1	TGCAGTGCTAGAGTAGTGGTAGGGGACACTGAAGCTTTCTTT	CSARVVVGDTEAFF
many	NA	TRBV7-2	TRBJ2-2	TGTGCCAGCAGCCCGCCGGGACGGTCGTACACCGGGGAGCTGTTTTTT	CASSPPGRSYTGELFF
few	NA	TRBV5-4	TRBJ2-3	TGTGCCAGCAGCTTGGTAGGGGCCTCCACAGATACGCAGTATTTT	CASSLVGASTDTQYF
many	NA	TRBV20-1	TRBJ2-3	TGCAGTGCTAAGCCCCGTGGGGGGACGTCTGGCACAGATACGCAGTATTTT	CSAKPRGGTSGTDTQYF
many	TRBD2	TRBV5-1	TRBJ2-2	TGCGCCAGCAGCCCACATGGACTAGAGCCGAACACCGGGGAGCTGTTTTTT	CASSPHGLEPNTGELFF
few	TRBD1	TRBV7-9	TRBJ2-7	TGTGCCAGCAGCTTAGCAGGGGGCTTGACCTACGAGCAGTACTTC	CASSLAGGLTYEQYF
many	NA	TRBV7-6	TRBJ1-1	TGTGCCAGCAGGGGGGGAAACAGATCGAACACTGAAGCTTTCTTT	CASRGGNRSNTEAFF
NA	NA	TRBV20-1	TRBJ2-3	TGCAGTGCTTCGGGGACCAATACGCAGTATTTT	CSASGTNTQYF